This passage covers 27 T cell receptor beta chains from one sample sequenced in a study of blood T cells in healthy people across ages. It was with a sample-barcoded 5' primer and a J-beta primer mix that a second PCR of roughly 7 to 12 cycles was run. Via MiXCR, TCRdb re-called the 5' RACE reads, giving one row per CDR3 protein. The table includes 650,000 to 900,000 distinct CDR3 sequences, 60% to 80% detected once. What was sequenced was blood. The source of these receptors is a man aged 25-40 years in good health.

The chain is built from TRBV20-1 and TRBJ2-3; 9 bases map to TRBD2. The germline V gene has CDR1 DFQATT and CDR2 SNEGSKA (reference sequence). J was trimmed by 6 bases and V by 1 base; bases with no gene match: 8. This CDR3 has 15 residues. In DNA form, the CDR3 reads TGCAGTGCTAGAGGCCAACTAGCGGGTCTTGATACGCAGTATTTT. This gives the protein CSARGQLAGLDTQYF.

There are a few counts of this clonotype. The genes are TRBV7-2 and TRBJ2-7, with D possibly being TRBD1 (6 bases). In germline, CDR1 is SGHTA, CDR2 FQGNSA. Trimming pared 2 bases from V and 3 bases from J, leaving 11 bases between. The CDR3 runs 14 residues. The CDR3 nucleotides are TGTGCCAGCAGCTTACCTACAGGGATCTACGAGCAGTACTTC. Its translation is CASSLPTGIYEQYF.

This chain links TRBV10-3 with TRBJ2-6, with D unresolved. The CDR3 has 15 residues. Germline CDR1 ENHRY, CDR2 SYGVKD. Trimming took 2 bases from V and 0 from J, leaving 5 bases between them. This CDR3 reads CAISEPRSGANVLTF. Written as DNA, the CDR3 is TGTGCCATCAGTGAGCCTCGCTCTGGGGCCAACGTCCTGACTTTC.

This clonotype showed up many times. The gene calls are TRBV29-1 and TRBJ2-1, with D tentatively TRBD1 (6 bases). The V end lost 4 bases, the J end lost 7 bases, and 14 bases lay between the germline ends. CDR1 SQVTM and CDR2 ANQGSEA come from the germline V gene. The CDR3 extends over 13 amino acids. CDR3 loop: CSVVPGQWNEQFF. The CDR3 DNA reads TGCAGCGTTGTCCCTGGACAGTGGAATGAGCAGTTCTTC.

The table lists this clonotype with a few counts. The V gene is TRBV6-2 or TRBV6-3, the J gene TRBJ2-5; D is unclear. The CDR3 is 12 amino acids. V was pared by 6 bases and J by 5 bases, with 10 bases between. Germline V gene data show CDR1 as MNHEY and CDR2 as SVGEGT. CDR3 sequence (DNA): TGTGCCAGCAGCGAGTTTGGGGAGACCCAGTACTTC. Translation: CASSEFGETQYF.

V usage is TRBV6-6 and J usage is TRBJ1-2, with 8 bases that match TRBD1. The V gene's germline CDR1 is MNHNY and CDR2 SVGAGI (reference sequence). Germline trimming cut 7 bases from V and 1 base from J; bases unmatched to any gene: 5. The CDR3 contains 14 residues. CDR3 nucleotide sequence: TGTGCCAGCACCAACAGGGGGAATAACTATGGCTACACCTTC. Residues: CASTNRGNNYGYTF.

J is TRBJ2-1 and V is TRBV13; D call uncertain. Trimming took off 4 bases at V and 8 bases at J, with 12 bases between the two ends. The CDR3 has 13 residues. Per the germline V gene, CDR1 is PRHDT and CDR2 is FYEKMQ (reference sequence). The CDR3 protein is CASSSTRMDEQFF. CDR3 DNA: TGTGCCAGCAGCTCAACGCGGATGGATGAGCAGTTCTTC.

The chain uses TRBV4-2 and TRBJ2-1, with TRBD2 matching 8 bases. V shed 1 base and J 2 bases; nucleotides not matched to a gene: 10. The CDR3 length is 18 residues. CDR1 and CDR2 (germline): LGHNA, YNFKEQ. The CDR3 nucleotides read TGTGCCAGCAGCCAAGCACTAGCGGATCCACCCCCCTACAATGAGCAGTTCTTC. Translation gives CASSQALADPPPYNEQFF.

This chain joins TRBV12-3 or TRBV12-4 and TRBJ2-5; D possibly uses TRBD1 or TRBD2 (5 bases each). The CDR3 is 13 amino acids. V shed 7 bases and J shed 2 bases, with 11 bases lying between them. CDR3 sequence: CASTTGRQETQYF. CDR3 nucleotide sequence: TGTGCCAGCACCACGGGGCGACAAGAGACCCAGTACTTC.

This chain's CDR3 is CASSSIPGRNQPQHF. The DNA of the CDR3 is TGTGCCAGCAGTTCGATTCCAGGGAGAAATCAGCCCCAGCATTTT. The chain couples TRBV27 to TRBJ1-5; D might be TRBD1 (5 bases). This CDR3 has 15 residues. Between the trimmed V and J ends, which lost 4 bases and 4 bases, there was a span of 14 bases. Germline values: CDR1 MNHEY, CDR2 SMNVEV (reference sequence).

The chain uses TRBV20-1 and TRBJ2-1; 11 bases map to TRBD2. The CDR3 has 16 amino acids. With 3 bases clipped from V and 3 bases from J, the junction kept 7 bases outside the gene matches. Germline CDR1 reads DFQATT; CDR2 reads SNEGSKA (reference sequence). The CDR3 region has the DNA TGCAGTGCTAGCCCGATAGCGGGGGGGGACTACAATGAGCAGTTCTTC. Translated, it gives CSASPIAGGDYNEQFF.

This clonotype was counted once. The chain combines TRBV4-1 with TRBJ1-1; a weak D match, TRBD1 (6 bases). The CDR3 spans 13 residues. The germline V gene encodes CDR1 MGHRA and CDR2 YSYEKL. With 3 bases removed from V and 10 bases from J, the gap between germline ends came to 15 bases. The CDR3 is CASSHLSGAGAFF. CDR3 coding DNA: TGCGCCAGCAGCCATCTATCGGGGGCAGGAGCTTTCTTT.

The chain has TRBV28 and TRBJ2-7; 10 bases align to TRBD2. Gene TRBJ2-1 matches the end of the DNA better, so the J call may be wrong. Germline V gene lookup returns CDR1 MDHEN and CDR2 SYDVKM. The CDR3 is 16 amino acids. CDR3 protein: CARTHRKSGGANEQFF. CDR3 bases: TGTGCCAGGACACACAGAAAGAGCGGGGGGGCAAATGAGCAGTTCTTC.

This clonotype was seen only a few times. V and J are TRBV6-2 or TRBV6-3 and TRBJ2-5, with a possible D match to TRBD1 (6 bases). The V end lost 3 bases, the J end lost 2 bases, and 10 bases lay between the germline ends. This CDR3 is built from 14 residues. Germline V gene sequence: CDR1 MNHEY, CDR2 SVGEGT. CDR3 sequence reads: CASSYTGQQETQYF. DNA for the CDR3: TGTGCCAGCAGTTATACCGGACAGCAAGAGACCCAGTACTTC.

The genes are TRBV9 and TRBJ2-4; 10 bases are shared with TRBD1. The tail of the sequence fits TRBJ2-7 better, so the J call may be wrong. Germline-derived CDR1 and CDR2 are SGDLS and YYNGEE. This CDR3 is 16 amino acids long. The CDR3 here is CASSAGGQGRYYEQYF. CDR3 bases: TGTGCCAGCAGCGCGGGGGGACAGGGGCGATACTACGAGCAGTACTTC.

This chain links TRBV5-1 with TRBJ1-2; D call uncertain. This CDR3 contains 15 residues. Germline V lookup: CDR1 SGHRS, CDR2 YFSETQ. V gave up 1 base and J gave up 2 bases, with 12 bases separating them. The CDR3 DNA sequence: TGCGCCAGCAGCTTGTCGCTCGGACCCAACTATGGCTACACCTTC. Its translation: CASSLSLGPNYGYTF.

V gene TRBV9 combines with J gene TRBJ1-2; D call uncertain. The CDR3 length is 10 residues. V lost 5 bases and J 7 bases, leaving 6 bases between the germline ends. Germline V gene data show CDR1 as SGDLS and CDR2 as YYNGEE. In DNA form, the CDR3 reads TGTGCCAGCAGTTCAGTTGGCTACACCTTC. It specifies CASSSVGYTF.

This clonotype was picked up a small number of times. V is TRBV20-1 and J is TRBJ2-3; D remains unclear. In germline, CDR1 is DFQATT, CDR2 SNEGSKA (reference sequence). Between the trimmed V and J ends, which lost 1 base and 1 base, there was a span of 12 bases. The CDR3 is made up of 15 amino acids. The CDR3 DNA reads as TGCAGTGCTAGAGTAGGGAACTCTCGCACAGATACGCAGTATTTT. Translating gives CSARVGNSRTDTQYF.

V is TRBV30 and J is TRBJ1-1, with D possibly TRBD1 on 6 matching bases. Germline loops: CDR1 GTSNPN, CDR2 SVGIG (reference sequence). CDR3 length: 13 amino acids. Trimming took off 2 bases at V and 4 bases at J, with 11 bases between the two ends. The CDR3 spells CAWSWTVRTEAFF. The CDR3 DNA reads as TGTGCCTGGAGTTGGACAGTTCGCACTGAAGCTTTCTTT.

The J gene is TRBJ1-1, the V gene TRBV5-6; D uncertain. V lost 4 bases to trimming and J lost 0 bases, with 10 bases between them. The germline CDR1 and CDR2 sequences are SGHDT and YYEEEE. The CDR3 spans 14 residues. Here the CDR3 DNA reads TGTGCCAGCAGCCTACCCTACTTGAACACTGAAGCTTTCTTT. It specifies CASSLPYLNTEAFF.

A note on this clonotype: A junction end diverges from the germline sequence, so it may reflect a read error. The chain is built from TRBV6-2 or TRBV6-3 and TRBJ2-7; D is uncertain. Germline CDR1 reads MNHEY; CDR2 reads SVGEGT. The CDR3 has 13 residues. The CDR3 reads CASSDSSLYEQYF. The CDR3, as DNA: TGTGCCAGCAGTGACTCGAGTCTCTACGAGCAGTACTTC.

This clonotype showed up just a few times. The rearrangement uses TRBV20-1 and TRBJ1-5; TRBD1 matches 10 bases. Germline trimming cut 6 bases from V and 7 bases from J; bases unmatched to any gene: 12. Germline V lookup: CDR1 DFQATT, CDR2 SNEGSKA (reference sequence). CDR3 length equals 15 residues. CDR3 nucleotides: TGCAGTGCCGCTACTAGGACAGGGGGTGGACAGCCCCAGCATTTT. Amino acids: CSAATRTGGGQPQHF.

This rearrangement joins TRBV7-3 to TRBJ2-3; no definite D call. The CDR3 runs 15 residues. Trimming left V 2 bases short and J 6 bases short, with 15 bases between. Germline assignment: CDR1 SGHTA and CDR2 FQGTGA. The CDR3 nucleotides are TGTGCCAGCAGCTTACCCCCGGGCCTAGGGGATACGCAGTATTTT. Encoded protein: CASSLPPGLGDTQYF.

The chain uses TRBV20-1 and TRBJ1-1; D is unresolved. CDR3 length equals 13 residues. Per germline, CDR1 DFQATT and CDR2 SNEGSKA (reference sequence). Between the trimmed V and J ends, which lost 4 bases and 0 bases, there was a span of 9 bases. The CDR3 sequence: CSANSQMNTEAFF. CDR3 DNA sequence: TGCAGTGCTAATAGCCAAATGAACACTGAAGCTTTCTTT.

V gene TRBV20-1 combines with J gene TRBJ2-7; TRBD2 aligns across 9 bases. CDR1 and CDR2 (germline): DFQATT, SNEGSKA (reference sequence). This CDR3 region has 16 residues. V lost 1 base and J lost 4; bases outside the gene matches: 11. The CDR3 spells CSARARPSGGLYEQYF. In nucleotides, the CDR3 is TGCAGTGCTAGAGCTAGACCGAGCGGGGGGCTTTACGAGCAGTACTTC.

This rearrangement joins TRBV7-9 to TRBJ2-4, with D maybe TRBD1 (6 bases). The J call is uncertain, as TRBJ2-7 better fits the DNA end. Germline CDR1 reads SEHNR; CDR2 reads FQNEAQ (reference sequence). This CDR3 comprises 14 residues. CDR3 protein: CASSSQGTTYEQYF. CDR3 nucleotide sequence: TGTGCCAGCAGCTCACAGGGAACGACCTACGAGCAGTACTTC.

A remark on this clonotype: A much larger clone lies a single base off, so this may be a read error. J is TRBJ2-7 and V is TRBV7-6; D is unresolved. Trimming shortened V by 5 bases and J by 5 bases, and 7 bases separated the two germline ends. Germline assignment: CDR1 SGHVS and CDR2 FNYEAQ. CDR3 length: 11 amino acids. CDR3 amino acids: CASSNYHEQYF. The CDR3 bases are TGTGCCAGCAGCAACTACCACGAGCAGTACTTC.